Sequencing of this TCR beta chain was carried out in a study of blood T cell repertoires in COVID-19. Overall study: T cells, B-cell-depleted T cells, or PBMCs supplied cDNA or gDNA.

This table comes from immunoSEQ multiplex PCR, and its TCRdb copy is limited to in-frame clones, with some not included. Of 380,000 or so clones in the sample, 70% to 90% were seen once. Seattle participants joined during active infection and were tracked over time. CDR1 and CDR2 from the germline V gene are SGDLS and YYNGEE. Losses at the gene ends were 4 bases for V and 7 bases for J; bases not matched to a gene: 16. The CDR3 sequence is 17 residues long. Input material: peripheral blood. This TCR was sampled from a woman in her sixties or seventies with COVID-19, enrolled during active disease. V usage is TRBV9 and J usage is TRBJ1-4, with TRBD1 matching over 7 bases. DNA of the CDR3: TGTGCCAGCAGCACCTCCAGGGACAGTCCGAAAAGTGAAAAACTGTTTTTT. Its protein is CASSTSRDSPKSEKLFF. Together with reference TRBV9 and TRBJ1-4, the CDR3 gives the full variable domain: DSGVTQTPKHLITATGQRVTLRCSPRSGDLSVYWYQQSLDQGLQFLIQYYNGEERAKGNILERFSAQQFPDLHSELNLSSLELGDSALYFCASSTSRDSPKSEKLFFGSGTQLSVL.